A single sample gave rise to the 22 T cell receptor beta chains below, sequenced in a study of Graves' ophthalmopathy and Graves' hyperthyroidism. RNA transcripts yielded amplified TCR beta CDR3 regions. First-round RT-PCR employed HTBI primers, with a second-round multiplex PCR after it. A single record per CDR3 protein comes from TCRdb applying MiXCR to the multiplex PCR reads. This table holds roughly 700,000 distinct CDR3 sequences, 35% to 50% found once. Sequencing was carried out using peripheral blood. The receptors shown here come from an adult man with Graves' ophthalmopathy.

V usage is TRBV12-3 or TRBV12-4 and J usage is TRBJ1-3; D is ambiguous. This CDR3 contains 15 residues. V was clipped by 6 bases and J by 0 bases, with 12 bases between them. The CDR3 sequence: CASSVRVDSGNTIYF. In DNA form, the CDR3 reads TGTGCCAGCAGCGTACGGGTAGACTCTGGAAACACCATATATTTT.

The rearrangement uses TRBV10-1 and TRBJ2-5; either TRBD1 or TRBD2 may supply D (6 bases each). V lost 3 bases to trimming and J lost 1 base, with 18 bases between them. This CDR3 spans 17 amino acids. CDR1 and CDR2 from the germline V gene are WNHNN and SYGVQD (reference sequence). CDR3 nucleotide sequence: TGCGCCAGCAGTGATGAACCGGGACGGGGGCTCCAAGAGACCCAGTACTTC. Translation gives CASSDEPGRGLQETQYF.

The V call is TRBV20-1, the J call TRBJ2-7; 11 bases are a match to TRBD2. The CDR3 length is 13 residues. V lost 6 bases and J lost 4; bases outside the gene matches: 5. CDR1 and CDR2 from the germline V gene are DFQATT and SNEGSKA (reference sequence). The CDR3 reads CSAASGRRYEQYF. CDR3 bases: TGCAGTGCGGCTAGCGGGAGGAGGTACGAGCAGTACTTC.

Ten or more counts support this clonotype. The rearrangement links TRBV24-1 to TRBJ2-5; possible D gene TRBD1, 6 bases. Germline V gives CDR1 KGHDR, CDR2 SFDVKD. This CDR3 has 16 residues. Deletions cut 4 bases from V and 1 base from J, with 15 bases between. The CDR3 is CATSDSPTGTQETQYF. The CDR3 DNA reads TGTGCCACCAGTGACTCCCCGACAGGAACCCAAGAGACCCAGTACTTC.

The V gene is TRBV20-1, the J gene TRBJ1-5, with D uncertain. Trimming removed 6 bases from V and 6 bases from J, with 15 bases in between. The CDR3 is 13 amino acids. The germline V gene encodes CDR1 DFQATT and CDR2 SNEGSKA (reference sequence). CDR3 sequence reads: CSALPHPPQPQHF. The CDR3 DNA is TGCAGTGCCCTACCACATCCTCCTCAGCCCCAGCATTTT.

This clonotype was picked up a small number of times. The chain employs TRBV7-3 and TRBJ1-1; the D is unclear. Germline CDR1 SGHTA, CDR2 FQGTGA. The CDR3 loop spans 14 amino acids. V was clipped by 1 base and J by 2 bases, with 8 bases between them. The DNA of the CDR3 is TGTGCCAGCAGCTTAAACGGGGAAAACACTGAAGCTTTCTTT. Its protein product is CASSLNGENTEAFF.

There are a few counts of this clonotype. The rearrangement links TRBV4-3 to TRBJ2-5, with D possibly being TRBD1 (6 bases). This CDR3 spans 16 amino acids. Deletions cut 0 bases from V and 0 bases from J, with 11 bases between. From germline, CDR1 is LGHNA and CDR2 YSLEER. The CDR3 is CASSQDLGQNQETQYF. The CDR3 coding sequence is TGCGCCAGCAGCCAAGACCTGGGACAAAACCAAGAGACCCAGTACTTC.

The chain uses TRBV25-1 and TRBJ1-2, with 7 positions matching TRBD1. Unmatched junction bases numbered 7, after V lost 6 bases and J lost 0 bases. CDR1 is MGHDK, CDR2 SYGVNS, per germline. CDR3 size: 15 residues. DNA of the CDR3: TGTGCCAGCAGACACGGACAGGCAACTAACTATGGCTACACCTTC. It encodes CASRHGQATNYGYTF.

The CDR3: CSAEGQGYQETQYF. The CDR3 bases are TGCAGTGCGGAGGGGCAGGGGTACCAAGAGACCCAGTACTTC. The chain employs TRBV20-1 and TRBJ2-5; D tentatively reads TRBD1 or TRBD2 (6 bases each). V lost 6 bases, J lost 0 bases, and 14 bases lay in between. The CDR3 length is 14 residues. Per the germline V gene, CDR1 is DFQATT and CDR2 is SNEGSKA (reference sequence).

The V call is TRBV9, the J call TRBJ2-5; D may be TRBD1 or TRBD2 (5 bases each). V was trimmed by 0 bases and J by 5 bases, leaving 20 bases between them. Per germline, CDR1 SGDLS and CDR2 YYNGEE. The CDR3 spans 17 residues. In DNA, the CDR3 is TGTGCCAGCAGCGTAGCGGAGACCGGGACCGACTGGGAGACCCAGTACTTC. Its translation is CASSVAETGTDWETQYF. Supplemented by reference TRBV9 and TRBJ2-5, the full variable domain reads DSGVTQTPKHLITATGQRVTLRCSPRSGDLSVYWYQQSLDQGLQFLIQYYNGEERAKGNILERFSAQQFPDLHSELNLSSLELGDSALYFCASSVAETGTDWETQYFGPGTRLLVL.

This clonotype was seen more than once but under ten times. The CDR3 coding sequence is TGCAGTGCAAAAACAGGGGTGTACACTGAAGCTTTCTTT. Its translation: CSAKTGVYTEAFF. V is TRBV20-1 and J is TRBJ1-1; 7 nucleotides line up with TRBD1. The germline V gene has CDR1 DFQATT and CDR2 SNEGSKA (reference sequence). With 6 bases clipped from V and 3 bases from J, the junction kept 7 bases outside the gene matches. The CDR3 has 13 residues.

This clonotype was found a few times. The chain employs TRBV20-1 and TRBJ1-4; 8 bases align to TRBD1. V lost 4 bases, J lost 7 bases, and 2 bases stayed unmatched. The CDR3 has 12 residues. The germline gives CDR1 DFQATT, CDR2 SNEGSKA (reference sequence). The CDR3 DNA reads as TGCAGTGCTATGACAGGGGTTGAAAAACTGTTTTTT. Translated, it gives CSAMTGVEKLFF.

In regard to this clonotype: This clone may be a read error of a much larger clone one base away. The conserved closing phenylalanine or tryptophan is absent in this CDR3, likely reflecting a read error. The V gene is TRBV2, the J gene TRBJ2-7, with 9 positions matching TRBD1. The CDR3 is made up of 15 amino acids. From germline, CDR1 is SNHLY and CDR2 FYNNEI. V lost 6 bases, J lost 4 bases, and 10 bases stayed unmatched. CDR3 nucleotides: TGTGCCAGCAGCGAGAAGGACAGGGGATGGTACGAGCAGTACTCC. This codes for CASSEKDRGWYEQYS.

At least ten counts were recorded for this clonotype. The chain links TRBV19 to TRBJ2-2, with a possible D match to TRBD1 (6 bases). This CDR3 region has 15 residues. Germline assignment: CDR1 LNHDA and CDR2 SQIVND (reference sequence). V was clipped by 5 bases and J by 5 bases, with 15 bases between them. The CDR3 sequence is CASSPRTAPTGELFF. The CDR3 DNA is TGTGCCAGTAGTCCAAGGACAGCTCCTACCGGGGAGCTGTTTTTT.

This clonotype was detected a few times. J is TRBJ1-5 and V is TRBV20-1, with D possibly matching TRBD1 (6 bases). This CDR3 has 14 amino acids. Trimming took off 6 bases at V and 2 bases at J, with 14 bases between the two ends. CDR1 and CDR2 from the germline V gene are DFQATT and SNEGSKA (reference sequence). CDR3 coding DNA: TGCAGTGCGCCGACAGGAGGTGGCAATCAGCCCCAGCATTTT. This gives the protein CSAPTGGGNQPQHF.

This sequence joins TRBV7-3 and TRBJ2-2; D is perhaps TRBD2 (7 bases). The CDR3 covers 12 residues. Germline CDR1 reads SGHTA; CDR2 reads FQGTGA. V was shortened by 3 bases and J by 10 bases, with 9 bases between the two germline ends. CDR3 region: CASSLGGPELFF. In nucleotides, the CDR3 is TGTGCCAGCAGCTTGGGGGGGCCGGAGCTGTTTTTT.

The J gene is TRBJ2-2, the V gene TRBV19, with 9 bases that match TRBD2. This CDR3 contains 19 residues. Germline V lookup: CDR1 LNHDA, CDR2 SQIVND (reference sequence). Trimming at V came to 3 bases and at J to 5 bases, leaving 16 bases not matched to a gene. The CDR3, as DNA: TGTGCCAGTAGTATGGTCGGCGGGAGGGTTTCGATTAGGACCGGGGAGCTGTTTTTT. It translates to CASSMVGGRVSIRTGELFF.

This clonotype was counted many times. The genes are TRBV29-1 and TRBJ2-5, with D possibly TRBD1 on 5 matching bases. CDR1 and CDR2 (germline): SQVTM, ANQGSEA. The ends were cut back, 4 bases at V and 2 bases at J, with 14 bases in the middle. The CDR3 is made up of 14 amino acids. CDR3 loop: CSVGQPLGQETQYF. CDR3 DNA sequence: TGCAGCGTTGGACAGCCCCTGGGACAAGAGACCCAGTACTTC.

The chain carries TRBV19 and TRBJ2-2; 8 bases match TRBD1. V lost 4 bases, J lost 5 bases, and 6 bases stayed unmatched. This CDR3 region has 15 residues. Germline values: CDR1 LNHDA, CDR2 SQIVND (reference sequence). The CDR3 loop is CASSTRQGATGELFF. CDR3 nucleotides: TGTGCCAGTAGTACGAGGCAGGGGGCGACCGGGGAGCTGTTTTTT.

This clonotype was seen more than once but under ten times. The gene calls are TRBV12-3 or TRBV12-4 and TRBJ1-3, with D unclear. V was clipped by 3 bases and J by 0 bases, with 9 bases between them. The CDR3 sequence is 15 residues long. The DNA of the CDR3 is TGTGCCAGCAGTTTTAGTTCAGCCTCTGGAAACACCATATATTTT. Translation: CASSFSSASGNTIYF.

This sequence joins TRBV7-6 and TRBJ2-5; D possibly matches TRBD1 or TRBD2 (5 bases each). Germline loops: CDR1 SGHVS, CDR2 FNYEAQ. The CDR3 runs 15 residues. V was shortened by 8 bases and J by 10 bases, with 26 bases between the two germline ends. CDR3 sequence (DNA): TGTGCCAGCGGCCCCCCCGGGACCGACCATCTGATCCAGTACTTC. Residues: CASGPPGTDHLIQYF.

The rearrangement joins TRBV9 to TRBJ1-2; 8 nucleotides agree with TRBD1. The CDR3 totals 14 residues. Trimming took 0 bases from V and 7 from J; bases not matched to a gene: 5. Germline assignment: CDR1 SGDLS and CDR2 YYNGEE. CDR3 loop: CASSVEATGGGYTF. The DNA for the CDR3 is TGTGCCAGCAGCGTAGAGGCTACAGGGGGTGGCTACACCTTC.